Below are 7 T cell receptor beta chains sequenced from a single sample in a study of PD-L1 blockade in urothelial cancer. Time point defined: peripheral blood 6 weeks after treatment start. This table comes from immunoSEQ multiplex PCR, and its TCRdb copy is limited to in-frame clones, with some not included. In the table there are under 25,000 clones, approximately 81% of which are singletons. Sequencing was performed on PBMCs, taken around atezolizumab (anti-PD-L1) treatment. Source of these receptors: a man between 70 and 80 years old with urothelial cancer.

This sequence joins TRBV27 and TRBJ2-1, with 8 bases lining up with TRBD2. Unmatched junction bases numbered 14, after V lost 5 bases and J lost 8 bases. The V gene's germline CDR1 is MNHEY and CDR2 SMNVEV (reference sequence). The CDR3 has 16 residues. DNA of the CDR3: TGTGCCAGCAGTCCACCCCTCAGCGGGAGAAAGGATGAGCAGTTCTTC. This codes for CASSPPLSGRKDEQFF.

This clone was recorded a few times. This sequence joins TRBV9 and TRBJ1-4, with D maybe TRBD1 (5 bases). CDR1 is SGDLS and CDR2 is YYNGEE in the germline V gene. V lost 2 bases and J 6 bases, leaving 11 bases between the germline ends. CDR3 size: 14 residues. The CDR3 is CASSVRVGDEKLFF. The CDR3 region has the DNA TGTGCCAGCAGCGTTCGAGTAGGGGATGAAAAACTGTTTTTT.

The J gene is TRBJ2-5, the V gene TRBV5-5, with 8 bases lining up with TRBD2. After removal of 2 bases from V and 7 bases from J, the junction contained 10 bases not matched to a gene. In germline, CDR1 is SGHKS, CDR2 YYEKEE (reference sequence). The CDR3 is 15 residues long. The CDR3 nucleotides read TGTGCCAGCAGCTTACGACGGGAGGGTAGCGGGACCCAGTACTTC. It codes for CASSLRREGSGTQYF.

J is TRBJ1-1 and V is TRBV18; D is undetermined. Per germline, CDR1 KGHSH and CDR2 LQKENI. V was shortened by 1 base and J by 1 base, with 4 bases between the two germline ends. This CDR3 has 13 amino acids. The CDR3, as DNA: TGTGCCAGCTCACCACGACAGAACACTGAAGCTTTCTTT. Its translation is CASSPRQNTEAFF.

This clone appeared a few times. This chain links TRBV5-6 with TRBJ2-1; D is possibly TRBD2 (5 bases). V gave up 4 bases and J gave up 4 bases, with 18 bases separating them. This CDR3 spans 16 amino acids. Germline V lookup: CDR1 SGHDT, CDR2 YYEEEE. The CDR3 nucleotides are TGTGCCAGCAGCCCCCCGGCGACTACAACATACAATGAGCAGTTCTTC. Translated: CASSPPATTTYNEQFF.

Here the CDR3 DNA reads TGTGCTAGTGGTTTGGCACTTTTCCCAGATACGCAGTATTTT. This gives the protein CASGLALFPDTQYF. The chain recombines TRBV12-5 with TRBJ2-3; D uncertain. V lost 1 base to trimming and J lost 4 bases, with 9 bases between them. The CDR3 loop spans 14 amino acids. From germline, CDR1 is LGHNT and CDR2 FRNRAP.

This CDR3 is CASSPRLAGGQFF. The CDR3 bases are TGTGCCAGTAGCCCAAGACTAGCGGGAGGCCAGTTCTTC. This chain connects TRBV19 to TRBJ2-1, with 13 bases matching TRBD2. The CDR3 has 13 amino acids. J lost 13 bases, V lost 6 bases, and 6 bases had no gene match. Germline-derived CDR1 and CDR2 are LNHDA and SQIVND (reference sequence).